One and the same sample provided the 27 T cell receptor beta chains below, sequenced in a study of T cell repertoires in cytomegalovirus infection. TCRdb called the reads again in MiXCR, with one record for every CDR3 protein. Of hundreds of thousands of distinct CDR3 sequences in the sample, 20% to 25% were seen once. Sequenced input: CD8+ T cells from PBMCs. Receptors were obtained from a human donor in good health (CMV status not recorded). Some clones in this sample may be carry-over from other donors' samples.

V is TRBV4-1 and J is TRBJ1-2, with unresolved D. With 0 bases removed from V and 1 base from J, the gap between germline ends came to 9 bases. There are 15 residues in the CDR3. Germline loops: CDR1 MGHRA, CDR2 YSYEKL. The DNA for the CDR3 is TGCGCCAGCAGCCAAGAAGAGACCCATAACTATGGCTACACCTTC. This encodes CASSQEETHNYGYTF.

This clonotype occurred many times. Written as DNA, the CDR3 is TGTGCCAGCAGCTTATCGAGGGGGCTTCACACTGAAGCTTTCTTT. Encoded protein: CASSLSRGLHTEAFF. The chain joins TRBV7-9 to TRBJ1-1; TRBD1 aligns across 7 bases. Germline values: CDR1 SEHNR, CDR2 FQNEAQ (reference sequence). This CDR3 contains 15 residues. The V gene end was trimmed by 2 bases and the J gene end by 3 bases; junction bases not matched to a gene: 6. Drawing the rest from reference TRBV7-9 and TRBJ1-1, the complete variable domain is DTGVSQNPRHKITKRGQNVTFRCDPISEHNRLYWYRQTLGQGPEFLTYFQNEAQLEKSRLLSDRFSAERPKGSFSTLEIQRTEQGDSAMYLCASSLSRGLHTEAFFGQGTRLTVV.

For this clonotype: Germline and junction disagree at one end, which may indicate a read error. The chain joins TRBV6-2 or TRBV6-3 to TRBJ1-2; unclear D gene. Germline assignment: CDR1 MNHEY and CDR2 SVGEGT. The CDR3 has 11 residues. The CDR3 reads CVSRHGNGYTF. The CDR3 region has the DNA TGTGTCAGCAGGCACGGGAATGGCTACACCTTC.

The chain has TRBV12-3 or TRBV12-4 and TRBJ2-4; maybe TRBD1 (6 bases). V lost 6 bases and J 5 bases, leaving 14 bases between the germline ends. The CDR3 sequence is 14 residues long. The CDR3 coding sequence is TGTGCCAGCAGCATACAGGGTTCCGAAAACATTCAGTACTTC. The encoded protein is CASSIQGSENIQYF.

The rearrangement links TRBV7-9 to TRBJ2-1, with TRBD2 matching over 14 bases. The V gene end was trimmed by 5 bases and the J gene end by 10 bases; junction bases not matched to a gene: 10. CDR3 length equals 16 residues. Per the germline V gene, CDR1 is SEHNR and CDR2 is FQNEAQ (reference sequence). CDR3 coding DNA: TGTGCCAGCAGCAACGGACTAGCGGGGGGACGTTGGGAGCAGTTCTTC. Protein product: CASSNGLAGGRWEQFF.

This clonotype was observed a few times. The chain uses TRBV19 and TRBJ1-1, with a tentative D call TRBD1 (5 bases). CDR3 length: 10 residues. The V gene lost 8 bases and the J gene lost 6 bases, with 7 bases spanning the gap. Germline values: CDR1 LNHDA, CDR2 SQIVND (reference sequence). The CDR3 reads CASWGAEAFF. The DNA of the CDR3 is TGTGCCAGTTGGGGGGCTGAAGCTTTCTTT.

This clonotype was counted at least ten times. The chain joins TRBV7-8 to TRBJ1-5, with TRBD1 as a possible D gene (6 bases). Germline-derived CDR1 and CDR2 are SGHVS and FQNEAQ. The CDR3 totals 16 residues. Between the trimmed V and J ends, which lost 5 bases and 2 bases, there was a span of 16 bases. The CDR3 DNA reads as TGTGCCAGCAGCATAAGCCGGCCAGGGGGCAATCAGCCCCAGCATTTT. Encoded protein: CASSISRPGGNQPQHF.

This clonotype was seen at least ten times. The chain couples TRBV7-8 to TRBJ2-5, with a weak D call TRBD1 (5 bases). This CDR3 is 17 amino acids long. Trimming removed 2 bases from V and 1 base from J, with 17 bases in between. Germline V gene sequence: CDR1 SGHVS, CDR2 FQNEAQ. The DNA of the CDR3 is TGTGCCAGCAGCTTATCACAGGTCTTATCGTCCCAAGAGACCCAGTACTTC. Translated, it gives CASSLSQVLSSQETQYF.

The chain links TRBV28 to TRBJ1-1; TRBD1 is a possible D gene (5 bases). Germline CDR1 is MDHEN and CDR2 is SYDVKM. The CDR3 contains 14 residues. Trimming shortened V by 8 bases and J by 0 bases, and 13 bases separated the two germline ends. The CDR3 nucleotides read TGTGCCAGCCGTGAACAGGTCATGAACACTGAAGCTTTCTTT. Its protein product is CASREQVMNTEAFF.

Many counts were recorded for this clonotype. The J gene is TRBJ1-4, the V gene TRBV7-9; D uncertain. The germline CDR1 and CDR2 sequences are SEHNR and FQNEAQ (reference sequence). This CDR3 spans 15 amino acids. Trimming pared 4 bases from V and 3 bases from J, leaving 12 bases between. CDR3 loop: CASSSPTGANEKLFF. The CDR3 DNA reads TGTGCCAGCAGCTCCCCTACCGGAGCTAATGAAAAACTGTTTTTT.

With respect to this clonotype: This may be a read error: a much more frequent sequence differs by one nucleotide. The chain is built from TRBV29-1 and TRBJ2-7, with D tentatively TRBD1 or TRBD2 (5 bases each). CDR3 length equals 16 residues. Germline V gene data show CDR1 as SQVTM and CDR2 as ANQGSEA. V lost 1 base and J 1 base, leaving 17 bases between the germline ends. This chain's CDR3 is CSVEGGENTSSYEQYF. The CDR3 DNA reads as TGCAGCGTTGAAGGAGGGGAAAACACATCTTCCTACGAGCAGTACTTC.

This clonotype has more than one count but fewer than ten. The rearrangement links TRBV7-9 to TRBJ2-7; no reliable D call. Trimming pared 2 bases from V and 0 bases from J, leaving 17 bases between. CDR1 and CDR2 (germline): SEHNR, FQNEAQ (reference sequence). CDR3 length: 17 residues. For the CDR3, the DNA is TGTGCCAGCAGCTTATCTTGGGCTGATAGCAGCTCCTACGAGCAGTACGTC. It translates to CASSLSWADSSSYEQYV.

In this sample, this clonotype turned up many times. The CDR3 loop is CASSEGTGSYTGELFF. As DNA, the CDR3 is TGTGCCAGCAGTGAAGGGACAGGGTCCTACACCGGGGAGCTGTTTTTT. The chain recombines TRBV6-1 with TRBJ2-2; the match to TRBD1 covers 8 bases. V was clipped by 1 base and J by 3 bases; unmatched bases: 4. The CDR3 contains 16 residues. Germline CDR1 and CDR2: MNHNS and SASEGT.

J is TRBJ1-1 and V is TRBV5-1; the match to TRBD1 covers 8 bases. Germline assignment: CDR1 SGHRS and CDR2 YFSETQ. Trimming took 1 base from V and 8 from J; bases not matched to a gene: 4. The CDR3 spans 13 residues. DNA for the CDR3: TGCGCCAGCAGCTTGCAGGGGGCGGCAGAAGCTTTCTTT. Translation gives CASSLQGAAEAFF.

In its sample, this clonotype was seen a few times. The V call is TRBV6-2 or TRBV6-3, the J call TRBJ2-7; 13 bases match TRBD2. Germline V gives CDR1 MNHEY, CDR2 SVGEGT. CDR3 length: 14 residues. Unmatched junction bases numbered 1, after V lost 2 bases and J lost 6 bases. The DNA for the CDR3 is TGTGCCAGCAGTTACGGACTAGCGGGGGTCGAGCAGTACGTC. This encodes CASSYGLAGVEQYV.

At least ten counts were recorded for this clonotype. The chain carries TRBV7-6 and TRBJ1-1, with D possibly matching TRBD1 (6 bases). The V and J ends lost 5 bases and 0 bases respectively, with 13 bases between them. There are 15 residues in the CDR3. The germline gives CDR1 SGHVS, CDR2 FNYEAQ. Here the CDR3 reads CASSRPTGMNTEAFF. The CDR3 DNA reads TGTGCCAGCAGCCGCCCGACAGGAATGAACACTGAAGCTTTCTTT. Combining the CDR3 with reference TRBV7-6 and TRBJ1-1 gives the whole variable domain GAGVSQSPRYKVTKRGQDVALRCDPISGHVSLYWYRQALGQGPEFLTYFNYEAQQDKSGLPNDRFSAERPEGSISTLTIQRTEQRDSAMYRCASSRPTGMNTEAFFGQGTRLTVV.

This clonotype occurred a few times. The CDR3 bases are TGTGCCAGCACCATACTGACAGGCCCCGAGCTGTTTTTT. Residues: CASTILTGPELFF. V gene TRBV7-6 combines with J gene TRBJ2-2; tentative D call: TRBD1 (6 bases). Trimming took 7 bases from V and 11 from J, leaving 17 bases between them. Germline CDR1 reads SGHVS; CDR2 reads FNYEAQ. The CDR3 contains 13 residues.

V and J are TRBV10-3 and TRBJ2-7; TRBD1 aligns across 8 bases. V shed 10 bases and J 7 bases; nucleotides not matched to a gene: 6. The CDR3 spans 11 residues. Per germline, CDR1 ENHRY and CDR2 SYGVKD. The CDR3: CATRTGQEQYF. CDR3 bases: TGTGCCACCCGGACAGGGCAGGAGCAGTACTTC.

This clonotype was seen a handful of times. CDR3 sequence: CASSLPGRRGKQYV. The CDR3 DNA sequence: TGTGCCAGCAGTTTACCAGGGAGGAGAGGTAAACAGTATGTC. The chain carries TRBV28 and TRBJ2-7, with D perhaps TRBD2 (6 bases). CDR1 is MDHEN, CDR2 SYDVKM, per germline. The CDR3 contains 14 residues.

This clonotype was counted ten times or more. The chain links TRBV4-1 to TRBJ1-5; D gene uncertain. CDR3 length equals 13 residues. Germline-derived CDR1 and CDR2 are MGHRA and YSYEKL. Trimming removed 10 bases at V and 4 bases at J, with 14 bases between. CDR3 nucleotides: TGCGCCACAGCAGCAACAGTTAATCAGCCCCAGCATTTT. This encodes CATAATVNQPQHF.

The genes are TRBV10-2 and TRBJ2-2; TRBD2 matches 14 bases. The CDR3 runs to 14 residues. Germline V gives CDR1 WSHSY, CDR2 SAAADI. V lost 10 bases, J lost 6 bases, and 4 bases stayed unmatched. The CDR3 loop is CATATSGGAGELFF. The DNA of the CDR3 is TGCGCCACCGCGACTAGCGGGGGGGCCGGGGAGCTGTTTTTT.

This chain uses TRBV4-3 with TRBJ2-3; D assignment may be TRBD1 or TRBD2 (6 bases each). Germline lookup yields CDR1 LGHNA and CDR2 YSLEER. CDR3 length equals 16 residues. Trimming removed 1 base at V and 4 bases at J, with 15 bases between. The CDR3: CASSQVGGPPADTQYF. In DNA, the CDR3 is TGCGCCAGCAGCCAAGTAGGGGGGCCTCCGGCAGATACGCAGTATTTT.

The J gene is TRBJ2-1, the V gene TRBV20-1; TRBD2 matches 9 bases. The germline V gene encodes CDR1 DFQATT and CDR2 SNEGSKA (reference sequence). The J segment lost 4 bases and the V segment lost 2 bases, leaving 0 bases of the junction unmatched. The CDR3 is 13 amino acids. CDR3 amino acids: CSARLAGYNEQFF. The CDR3 nucleotides are TGCAGTGCTAGACTAGCGGGGTACAATGAGCAGTTCTTC.

This clonotype was seen at least ten times. The V call is TRBV29-1, the J call TRBJ1-2, with D maybe TRBD1 (6 bases). Looked up from germline, CDR1 is SQVTM and CDR2 is ANQGSEA. There are 15 residues in the CDR3. Trimming stripped 3 bases from V and 4 bases from J, with 18 bases between. The CDR3 reads CSVDPSGGPGYGYTF. DNA of the CDR3: TGCAGCGTTGATCCCAGCGGGGGGCCGGGCTATGGCTACACCTTC.

In its sample, this clonotype was seen many times. This chain joins TRBV28 and TRBJ2-3, with 10 bases lining up with TRBD2. The CDR3 runs to 16 residues. V lost 3 bases to trimming and J lost 5 bases; unmatched junction nucleotides: 8. Germline values: CDR1 MDHEN, CDR2 SYDVKM. As DNA, the CDR3 is TGTGCCAGCAGTTTGGGCGAGCGGGGGGGCCTAGATACGCAGTATTTT. This sequence encodes CASSLGERGGLDTQYF. The variable domain in full, with the rest retrieved from reference TRBV28 and TRBJ2-3, is DVKVTQSSRYLVKRTGEKVFLECVQDMDHENMFWYRQDPGLGLRLIYFSYDVKMKEKGDIPEGYSVSREKKERFSLILESASTNQTSMYLCASSLGERGGLDTQYFGPGTRLTVL.

This chain uses TRBV6-5 with TRBJ2-7; TRBD1 is a possible D gene (5 bases). The germline V gene has CDR1 MNHEY and CDR2 SVGAGI. Trimming cost V 2 bases and J 7 bases, with 15 bases left between them. This CDR3 has 14 amino acids. CDR3 DNA sequence: TGTGCCAGCAGTTACGGTGGCAGGGAAAATGAGCAGTACTTC. Amino acids: CASSYGGRENEQYF.

This clonotype was found a few times. This chain links TRBV7-9 with TRBJ1-5, with 8 bases identical to TRBD1. V trimming: 5 bases; J trimming: 5 bases; junction bases outside the gene matches: 11. Germline V CDR1 and CDR2: SEHNR, FQNEAQ (reference sequence). The CDR3 extends over 16 amino acids. The CDR3 protein is CASSTGQGGSYQPQHF. CDR3 DNA sequence: TGTGCCAGCAGCACCGGACAGGGAGGGAGCTATCAGCCCCAGCATTTT.